This note documents a single T cell receptor (beta chain) sequence. The antigen is unknown. The data were obtained in a study of cytomegalovirus exposure and HLA in healthy donors. For the study at large: Most genotyped donors, around 86% of about 400, had Caucasian-associated genetic ancestry.

The PCR used 60 Vbeta and 13 Jbeta primers. Clones were read by immunoSEQ multiplex PCR, and TCRdb kept only the in-frame ones, dropping some. The sample carries about 160,000 clones, approximately 81% recorded once. The ends lost 2 bases at V and 1 base at J; junction bases unmatched: 16. This CDR3 has 19 amino acids. In germline, CDR1 is SGHAT, CDR2 FQNNGV. Findings and limits, study-wide: Later, an analysis found that common viral pathogens appeared to be linked with several of the most significant clusters. TCR association rates varied by HLA locus in a later analysis, with DRB1 highest and HLA-C lowest. Immune exposure data for these donors was limited to CMV serostatus.

This sequence joins TRBV11-2 and TRBJ2-5; 7 nucleotides line up with TRBD1. This receptor was identified in a female donor in good health and CMV-seronegative. Sequenced: PBMCs. This CDR3 reads CASSLRRRFSQGPQETQYF. The CDR3 DNA reads as TGTGCCAGCAGCTTAAGGAGGAGGTTTTCACAGGGGCCCCAAGAGACCCAGTACTTC. Full variable domain (rest looked up from reference TRBV11-2 and TRBJ2-5): EAGVAQSPRYKIIEKRQSVAFWCNPISGHATLYWYQQILGQGPKLLIQFQNNGVVDDSQLPKDRFSAERLKGVDSTLKIQPAKLEDSAVYLCASSLRRRFSQGPQETQYFGPGTRLLVL.